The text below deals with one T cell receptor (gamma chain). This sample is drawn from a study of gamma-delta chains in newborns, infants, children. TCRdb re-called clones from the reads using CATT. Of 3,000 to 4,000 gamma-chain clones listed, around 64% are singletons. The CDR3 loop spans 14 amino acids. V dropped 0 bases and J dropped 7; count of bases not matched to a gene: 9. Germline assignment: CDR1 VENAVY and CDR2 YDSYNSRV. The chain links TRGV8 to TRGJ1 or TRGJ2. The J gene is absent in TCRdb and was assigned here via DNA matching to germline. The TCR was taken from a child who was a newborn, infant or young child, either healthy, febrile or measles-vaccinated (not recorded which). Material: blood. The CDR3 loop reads CATWDRPKGYKKLF. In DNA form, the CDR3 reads TGTGCCACCTGGGATAGGCCCAAAGGATATAAGAAACTCTTT.